This T cell receptor (beta chain) was captured in a study of CD8+CD57+ T cells in acquired aplastic anemia. Study-level background: Isolated CD4+ and CD8+ cells, once sorted, yielded DNA averaging roughly 3 ug.

All sequencing subjects had displayed CD8+CD57+ cell expansion on flow cytometry. All patients were therapy-naive when blood was sampled. For CDR3 and TCR beta VDJ profiling, genomic DNA was the template used. TCRdb recomputed calls from the reads with MiXCR, one row per CDR3 protein. The table shows around 430,000 distinct CDR3 sequences, with less than 35% occurring only once. V was pared by 1 base and J by 5 bases, with 9 bases between. This CDR3 region has 13 residues. Germline CDR1 reads SEHNR; CDR2 reads FQNEAQ (reference sequence). This sequence joins TRBV7-9 and TRBJ2-7, with a tentative D call TRBD1 (6 bases). The receptor was isolated from a human donor with aplastic anemia. Sequenced: sorted CD4+, CD8+, or CD8+CD57+ T cells (not recorded which) from PBMCs. This CDR3 is CASSLVGANEQYF. CDR3 nucleotides: TGTGCCAGCAGCTTAGTGGGGGCGAACGAGCAGTACTTC.